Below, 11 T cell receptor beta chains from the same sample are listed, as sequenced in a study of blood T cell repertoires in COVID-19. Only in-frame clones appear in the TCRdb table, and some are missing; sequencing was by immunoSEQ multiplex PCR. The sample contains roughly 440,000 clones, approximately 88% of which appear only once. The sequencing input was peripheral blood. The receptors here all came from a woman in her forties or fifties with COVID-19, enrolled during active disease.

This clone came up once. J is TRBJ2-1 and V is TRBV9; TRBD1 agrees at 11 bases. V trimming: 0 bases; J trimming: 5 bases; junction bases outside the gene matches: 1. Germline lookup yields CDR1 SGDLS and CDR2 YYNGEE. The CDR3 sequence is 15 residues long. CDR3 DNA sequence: TGTGCCAGCAGCGTAGAGGACAGGGGGCACAATGAGCAGTTCTTC. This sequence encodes CASSVEDRGHNEQFF.

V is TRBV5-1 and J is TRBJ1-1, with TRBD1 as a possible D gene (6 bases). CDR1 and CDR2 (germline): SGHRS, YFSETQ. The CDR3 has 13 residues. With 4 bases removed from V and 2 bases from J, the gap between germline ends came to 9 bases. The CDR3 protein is CASSRGGNTEAFF. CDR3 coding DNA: TGCGCCAGCAGCCGAGGGGGTAACACTGAAGCTTTCTTT.

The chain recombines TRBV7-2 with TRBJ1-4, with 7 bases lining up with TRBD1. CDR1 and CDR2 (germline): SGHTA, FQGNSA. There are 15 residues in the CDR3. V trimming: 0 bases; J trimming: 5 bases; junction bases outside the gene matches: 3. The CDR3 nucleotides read TGTGCCAGCAGCTTAGCTTTGGACAGGAATGAAAAACTGTTTTTT. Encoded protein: CASSLALDRNEKLFF.

CDR3 protein: CASSPQTGQYEQYF. Here the CDR3 DNA reads TGTGCCAGCAGCCCCCAAACAGGCCAGTACGAGCAGTACTTC. The chain is built from TRBV7-2 and TRBJ2-7; a possible D gene is TRBD1 (5 bases). The CDR3 runs to 14 residues. The V end lost 5 bases, the J end lost 4 bases, and 15 bases lay between the germline ends. CDR1 is SGHTA, CDR2 FQGNSA, per germline.

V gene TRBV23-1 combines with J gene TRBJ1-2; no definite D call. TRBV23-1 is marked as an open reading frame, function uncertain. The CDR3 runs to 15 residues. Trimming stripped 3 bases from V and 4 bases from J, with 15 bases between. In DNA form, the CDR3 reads TGCGCCAGCAGTCAGTTCTATATCACCGTCTATGGCTACACCTTC. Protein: CASSQFYITVYGYTF.

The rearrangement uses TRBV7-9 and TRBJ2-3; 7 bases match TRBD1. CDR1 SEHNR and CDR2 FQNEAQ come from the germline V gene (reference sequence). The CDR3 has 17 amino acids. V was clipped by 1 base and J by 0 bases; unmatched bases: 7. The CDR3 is CASSLGQGIISTDTQYF. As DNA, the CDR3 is TGTGCCAGCAGCTTAGGACAGGGAATAATTAGCACAGATACGCAGTATTTT.

In nucleotides, the CDR3 is TGTGCCAGCCGACCCTCGGGTAGGGGAAAGACCCAGTACTTC. It yields the protein CASRPSGRGKTQYF. The V and J genes are TRBV3-1 (or the pseudogene TRBV3-2) and TRBJ2-5, with a weak D call TRBD1 (5 bases). In germline, CDR1 is LGHDT, CDR2 YNNKEL (reference sequence). The CDR3 has 14 residues. V lost 8 bases and J 6 bases, leaving 19 bases between the germline ends.

The CDR3 nucleotides read TGTGCCAGCAACTCCCCGGGACACCGCTCGGAGGATCAAATTGGCTACACCTTC. This sequence encodes CASNSPGHRSEDQIGYTF. This rearrangement joins TRBV28 to TRBJ1-2; TRBD1 is a possible D gene (6 bases). V lost 7 bases and J 7 bases, leaving 31 bases between the germline ends. The germline gives CDR1 MDHEN, CDR2 SYDVKM. The CDR3 consists of 18 residues.

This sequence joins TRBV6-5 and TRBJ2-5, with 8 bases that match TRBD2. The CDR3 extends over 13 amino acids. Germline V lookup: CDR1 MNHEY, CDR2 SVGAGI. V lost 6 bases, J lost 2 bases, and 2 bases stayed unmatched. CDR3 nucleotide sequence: TGTGCCAGCAGAATAGCGGGGCAAGAGACCCAGTACTTC. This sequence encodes CASRIAGQETQYF.

CDR3 sequence reads: CAWSVSRNYNEQFF. The CDR3 nucleotides read TGTGCCTGGAGTGTTTCTAGGAACTACAATGAGCAGTTCTTC. This chain connects TRBV30 to TRBJ2-1; D is uncertain. CDR1 and CDR2 (germline): GTSNPN, SVGIG (reference sequence). CDR3 length equals 14 residues. Trimming left V 0 bases short and J 3 bases short, with 9 bases between.

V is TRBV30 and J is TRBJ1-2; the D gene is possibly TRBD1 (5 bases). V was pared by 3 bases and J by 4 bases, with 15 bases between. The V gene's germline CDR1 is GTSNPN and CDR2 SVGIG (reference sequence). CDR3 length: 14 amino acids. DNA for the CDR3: TGTGCCTGGAGCCCCGGGGGAGGGACCTATGGCTACACCTTC. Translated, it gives CAWSPGGGTYGYTF.